Sequencing of this TCR beta chain was carried out in a study of healthy donors' naive CD4 and CD8 T cells. Findings of the study overall: Naive CD4+ and CD8+ cells reportedly differed in usage of most V and J genes. Negatively charged CDR3s marked CD8+ lineage; positively charged CDR3s marked CD4+ lineage. CDR3 charge plus V and J genes appeared to account for roughly 13% of CD4/CD8 variance.

As for this clonotype: Its cognate antigen is unknown. The junction and the germline gene differ at one end; a read error may be behind it.

TCR libraries were built from 500 to 550 ng of total RNA by linear amplification. How the authors handled the data: Some 80,000 TCR alpha transcripts were sequenced from 5 or 6 healthy donors. TCRdb re-called the reads with MiXCR, one entry per CDR3 protein. The V and J calls were not made by the authors but by TCRdb's processing. The profile shows 150,000 to 200,000 distinct CDR3 sequences, 65% to 75% of them singletons. This TCR came from a pool of human donors in good health; the sample pools cells from several healthy donors. The source material was naive CD4+ and CD8+ T cells sorted from blood, pooled from several donors.

The CDR3 spells CASSPLGNSPLHF. The CDR3 DNA reads TGTGCCAGCAGTCCCTTGGGCAATTCGCCCCTCCACTTT. This chain uses TRBV6-5 with TRBJ1-6; no clear D gene. Germline V gives CDR1 MNHEY, CDR2 SVGAGI. The CDR3 sequence is 13 residues long.